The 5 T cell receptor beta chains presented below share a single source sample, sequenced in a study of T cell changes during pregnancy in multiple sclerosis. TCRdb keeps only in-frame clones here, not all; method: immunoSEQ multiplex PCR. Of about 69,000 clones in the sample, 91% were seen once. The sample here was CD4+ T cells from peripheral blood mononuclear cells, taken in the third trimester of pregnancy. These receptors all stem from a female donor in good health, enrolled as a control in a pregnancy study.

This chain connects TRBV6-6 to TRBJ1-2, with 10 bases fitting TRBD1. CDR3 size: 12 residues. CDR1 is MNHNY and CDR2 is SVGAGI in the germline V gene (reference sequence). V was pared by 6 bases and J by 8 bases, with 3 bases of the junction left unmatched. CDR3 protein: CASRGTGEGYTF. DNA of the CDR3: TGTGCCAGCAGGGGGACAGGGGAGGGCTACACCTTC.

The CDR3 bases are TGTGCCAGCAGCGAAGGGACAGGGGGCAGGGTGGATGGCTACACCTTC. Translating it yields CASSEGTGGRVDGYTF. This rearrangement joins TRBV5-4 to TRBJ1-2; 12 bases match TRBD1. Trimming at V came to 4 bases and at J to 6 bases, leaving 10 bases not matched to a gene. The CDR3 is made up of 16 amino acids. Germline values: CDR1 SGHNT, CDR2 YYREEE (reference sequence). The full variable domain, in which reference TRBV5-4 and TRBJ1-2 provide the parts outside the CDR3, is ETGVTQSPTHLIKTRGQQVTLRCSSQSGHNTVSWYQQALGQGPQFIFQYYREEENGRGNFPPRFSGLQFPNYSSELNVNALELDDSALYLCASSEGTGGRVDGYTFGSGTRLTVV.

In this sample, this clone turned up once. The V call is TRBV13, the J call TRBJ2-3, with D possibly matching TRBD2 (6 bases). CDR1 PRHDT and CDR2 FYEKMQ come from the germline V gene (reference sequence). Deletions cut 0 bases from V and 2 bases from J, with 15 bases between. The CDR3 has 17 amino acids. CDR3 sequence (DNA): TGTGCCAGCAGCTTAGGCCGGGGGTGGGGGGACACAGATACGCAGTATTTT. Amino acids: CASSLGRGWGDTDTQYF.

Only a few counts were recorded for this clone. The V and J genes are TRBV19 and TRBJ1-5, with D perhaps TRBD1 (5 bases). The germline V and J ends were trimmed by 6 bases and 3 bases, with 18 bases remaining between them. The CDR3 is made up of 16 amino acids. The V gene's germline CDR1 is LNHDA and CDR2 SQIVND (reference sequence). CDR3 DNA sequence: TGTGCCAGTAGCCCGGGGGGGGGACTCCTCAATCAGCCCCAGCATTTT. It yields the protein CASSPGGGLLNQPQHF. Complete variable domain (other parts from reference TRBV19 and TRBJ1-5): DGGITQSPKYLFRKEGQNVTLSCEQNLNHDAMYWYRQDPGQGLRLIYYSQIVNDFQKGDIAEGYSVSREKKESFPLTVTSAQKNPTAFYLCASSPGGGLLNQPQHFGDGTRLSIL.

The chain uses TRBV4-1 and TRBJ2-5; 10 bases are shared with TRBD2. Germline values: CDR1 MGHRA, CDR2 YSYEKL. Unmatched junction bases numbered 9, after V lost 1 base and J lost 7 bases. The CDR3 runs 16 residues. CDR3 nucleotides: TGCGCCAGCAGCCAAGTACCGGGACTAGCGACTGGGACCCAGTACTTC. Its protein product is CASSQVPGLATGTQYF.